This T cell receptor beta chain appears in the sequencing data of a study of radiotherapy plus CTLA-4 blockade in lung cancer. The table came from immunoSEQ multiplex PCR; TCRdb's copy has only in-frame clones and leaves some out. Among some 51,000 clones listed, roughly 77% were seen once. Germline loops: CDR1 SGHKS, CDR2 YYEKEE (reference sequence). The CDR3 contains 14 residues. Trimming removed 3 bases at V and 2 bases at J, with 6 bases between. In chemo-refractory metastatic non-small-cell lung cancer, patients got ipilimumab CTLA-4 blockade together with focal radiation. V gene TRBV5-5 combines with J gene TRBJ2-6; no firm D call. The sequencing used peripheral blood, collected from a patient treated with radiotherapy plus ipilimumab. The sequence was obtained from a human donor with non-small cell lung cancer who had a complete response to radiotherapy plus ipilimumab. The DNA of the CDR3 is TGTGCCAGCAGCTCCGCGGCTGGGGCCAACGTCCTGACTTTC. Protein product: CASSSAAGANVLTF.